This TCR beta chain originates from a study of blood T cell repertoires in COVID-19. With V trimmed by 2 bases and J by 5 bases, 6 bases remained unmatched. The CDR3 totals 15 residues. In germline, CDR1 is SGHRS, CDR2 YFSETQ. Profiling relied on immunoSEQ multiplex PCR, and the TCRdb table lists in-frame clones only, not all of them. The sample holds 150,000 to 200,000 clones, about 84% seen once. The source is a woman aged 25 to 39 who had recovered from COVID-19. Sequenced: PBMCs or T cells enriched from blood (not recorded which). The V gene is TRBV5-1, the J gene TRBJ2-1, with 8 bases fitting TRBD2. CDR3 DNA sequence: TGCGCCAGCAGCTTCCCCTGGCGGGGGGACAATGAGCAGTTCTTC. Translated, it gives CASSFPWRGDNEQFF.